Listed below are T cell receptor beta chains from one sample, sequenced in a study of T-cell memory formation after mild COVID-19. TCRdb reprocessed the 5' RACE reads via MiXCR and lists one record per CDR3 protein. The repertoire holds about 360,000 distinct CDR3 sequences, with around an eighth as singletons. The source material was PBMCs or a T cell subset sorted from them (not recorded which). The receptors originated from a man younger than 30 who had mild COVID-19 (a few samples of this study predate the infection). Cell type and time point are not known. CDR3s include the opening cysteine and the closing phenylalanine or tryptophan. Fields, in order: V gene, clone size, D gene, J gene, CDR3 protein, CDR3 DNA. D genes are given only for firm matches. Some rows mark clone size as missing; the rest say once, few, many or name a class of expanded clone.

v_gene: TRBV20-1; abundance: few; d_gene: NA; j_gene: TRBJ2-3; CDR3aa: CSAPTTLADTQYF; CDR3nt: TGCAGTGCCCCAACCACCCTGGCAGATACGCAGTATTTT
v_gene: TRBV12-3/TRBV12-4; abundance: many; d_gene: NA; j_gene: TRBJ2-3; CDR3aa: CASSPRAQTSTDTQYF; CDR3nt: TGTGCCAGCAGTCCACGGGCGCAAACTAGCACAGATACGCAGTATTTT
v_gene: TRBV20-1; abundance: few; d_gene: NA; j_gene: TRBJ1-1; CDR3aa: CSAPLLTGHTEAFF; CDR3nt: TGCAGTGCTCCACTATTAACAGGGCATACTGAAGCTTTCTTT
v_gene: TRBV5-1; abundance: many; d_gene: NA; j_gene: TRBJ2-5; CDR3aa: CASSLAKGGETQYF; CDR3nt: TGCGCCAGCAGCTTGGCAAAGGGCGGGGAGACCCAGTACTTC
v_gene: TRBV7-9; abundance: few; d_gene: TRBD1; j_gene: TRBJ2-5; CDR3aa: CASSLITGDQETQYF; CDR3nt: TGTGCCAGCAGCTTGATTACAGGGGACCAAGAGACCCAGTACTTC
v_gene: TRBV11-2; abundance: NA; d_gene: NA; j_gene: TRBJ1-6; CDR3aa: CASSTRSGDSPLHF; CDR3nt: TGTGCCAGCAGCACTCGTAGCGGAGATTCACCCCTCCACTTT
v_gene: TRBV7-9; abundance: NA; d_gene: TRBD1; j_gene: TRBJ2-3; CDR3aa: CASSRGQGATDTQYF; CDR3nt: TGTGCCAGCAGCCGAGGACAGGGAGCCACAGATACGCAGTATTTT
v_gene: TRBV7-9; abundance: few; d_gene: NA; j_gene: TRBJ1-1; CDR3aa: CASSQPGRDPEAFF; CDR3nt: TGTGCCAGCAGCCAACCGGGGAGGGACCCTGAAGCTTTCTTT
v_gene: TRBV5-1; abundance: many; d_gene: NA; j_gene: TRBJ2-4; CDR3aa: CASSKQRPPWANIQYF; CDR3nt: TGCGCCAGCAGCAAACAACGACCCCCCTGGGCAAACATTCAGTACTTC
v_gene: TRBV7-2; abundance: NA; d_gene: NA; j_gene: TRBJ2-1; CDR3aa: CASSRERGHSYNEQFF; CDR3nt: TGTGCCAGCTCCCGGGAGAGGGGCCACTCCTACAATGAGCAGTTCTTC
v_gene: TRBV5-1; abundance: few; d_gene: TRBD1; j_gene: TRBJ2-1; CDR3aa: CASSLGDRAINNEQFF; CDR3nt: TGCGCCAGCAGCTTGGGCGACAGGGCAATCAACAATGAGCAGTTCTTC
v_gene: TRBV6-1; abundance: few; d_gene: NA; j_gene: TRBJ1-1; CDR3aa: CASTAGEGGWTEAFF; CDR3nt: TGTGCCAGCACCGCCGGGGAGGGGGGCTGGACTGAAGCTTTCTTT
v_gene: TRBV25-1; abundance: few; d_gene: NA; j_gene: TRBJ2-5; CDR3aa: CASSEWRESETQYF; CDR3nt: TGTGCCAGCAGTGAATGGAGGGAATCGGAGACCCAGTACTTC
v_gene: TRBV5-1; abundance: many; d_gene: NA; j_gene: TRBJ2-5; CDR3aa: CASSLVREETQYF; CDR3nt: TGCGCCAGCAGCTTGGTGAGGGAGGAGACCCAGTACTTC
v_gene: TRBV29-1; abundance: few; d_gene: NA; j_gene: TRBJ2-3; CDR3aa: CSVEDYDTQYF; CDR3nt: TGCAGCGTTGAAGATTACGATACGCAGTATTTT
v_gene: TRBV7-2; abundance: NA; d_gene: NA; j_gene: TRBJ1-6; CDR3aa: CASSPSSYNSPLHF; CDR3nt: TGTGCCAGCAGCCCAAGCTCCTATAATTCACCCCTCCACTTT
v_gene: TRBV6-5; abundance: few; d_gene: NA; j_gene: TRBJ1-1; CDR3aa: CASSNLAGGREGTEAFF; CDR3nt: TGTGCCAGCAGTAACCTGGCGGGGGGTCGGGAGGGCACTGAAGCTTTCTTT
v_gene: TRBV6-1; abundance: NA; d_gene: NA; j_gene: TRBJ2-2; CDR3aa: CASSLGRSGELFF; CDR3nt: TGTGCCAGCAGCCTAGGCCGGAGTGGGGAGCTGTTTTTT
v_gene: TRBV9; abundance: NA; d_gene: TRBD1; j_gene: TRBJ2-2; CDR3aa: CASSVATGGRTGELFF; CDR3nt: TGTGCCAGCAGCGTAGCTACAGGGGGCCGAACCGGGGAGCTGTTTTTT
v_gene: TRBV4-3; abundance: NA; d_gene: TRBD1; j_gene: TRBJ1-1; CDR3aa: CASSRDSSNTEAFF; CDR3nt: TGCGCCAGCAGCCGGGACAGCTCGAACACTGAAGCTTTCTTT
v_gene: TRBV2; abundance: NA; d_gene: TRBD1; j_gene: TRBJ1-5; CDR3aa: CASRPRDRGSNQPQHF; CDR3nt: TGTGCCAGCAGGCCCCGGGACAGGGGTAGCAATCAGCCCCAGCATTTT
v_gene: TRBV5-1; abundance: few; d_gene: NA; j_gene: TRBJ1-2; CDR3aa: CASSLLRRGDYGYTF; CDR3nt: TGCGCCAGCAGCTTGTTGAGGAGGGGGGACTATGGCTACACCTTC
v_gene: TRBV19; abundance: NA; d_gene: NA; j_gene: TRBJ1-5; CDR3aa: CASRGTLRGSGNQPQHF; CDR3nt: TGTGCCAGTAGAGGAACTCTCCGAGGGAGTGGTAATCAGCCCCAGCATTTT
v_gene: TRBV23-1; abundance: NA; d_gene: NA; j_gene: TRBJ1-5; CDR3aa: CASSQWNSRQPQHF; CDR3nt: TGCGCCAGCAGTCAATGGAACAGCCGTCAGCCCCAGCATTTT
v_gene: TRBV4-1; abundance: NA; d_gene: NA; j_gene: TRBJ1-1; CDR3aa: CASSYHGRANTEAFF; CDR3nt: TGCGCCAGCAGCTACCACGGGAGGGCGAACACTGAAGCTTTCTTT
v_gene: TRBV5-1; abundance: many; d_gene: NA; j_gene: TRBJ1-2; CDR3aa: CASSFEGYGYTF; CDR3nt: TGCGCCAGCAGCTTCGAGGGCTATGGCTACACCTTC
v_gene: TRBV5-1; abundance: many; d_gene: NA; j_gene: TRBJ2-4; CDR3aa: CASSLVAGKNIQYF; CDR3nt: TGCGCCAGCAGCTTGGTGGCGGGCAAAAACATTCAGTACTTC
v_gene: TRBV10-3; abundance: many; d_gene: NA; j_gene: TRBJ2-5; CDR3aa: CAISGETSGQETQYF; CDR3nt: TGTGCCATCAGTGGGGAAACCAGCGGGCAAGAGACCCAGTACTTC
v_gene: TRBV6-6; abundance: NA; d_gene: TRBD2; j_gene: TRBJ2-5; CDR3aa: CASSYRGGRGETQYF; CDR3nt: TGTGCCAGCAGTTACCGGGGGGGCCGCGGAGAGACCCAGTACTTC
v_gene: TRBV7-3; abundance: NA; d_gene: NA; j_gene: TRBJ2-3; CDR3aa: CASSLIAGDTQYF; CDR3nt: TGTGCCAGCAGCTTAATCGCGGGCGATACGCAGTATTTT
v_gene: TRBV25-1; abundance: NA; d_gene: NA; j_gene: TRBJ2-5; CDR3aa: CASSEGGGAQETQYF; CDR3nt: TGTGCCAGCAGTGAAGGAGGGGGGGCTCAAGAGACCCAGTACTTC
v_gene: TRBV18; abundance: NA; d_gene: NA; j_gene: TRBJ2-1; CDR3aa: CASSGQSYNEQFF; CDR3nt: TGTGCCAGCTCAGGACAGAGCTACAATGAGCAGTTCTTC
v_gene: TRBV27; abundance: NA; d_gene: NA; j_gene: TRBJ2-3; CDR3aa: CASTSRRTESTDTQYF; CDR3nt: TGTGCCAGCACCAGTCGTAGGACAGAAAGCACAGATACGCAGTATTTT
v_gene: TRBV2; abundance: NA; d_gene: TRBD1; j_gene: TRBJ2-1; CDR3aa: CASTVGTGGFEQFF; CDR3nt: TGTGCCAGCACCGTAGGGACAGGGGGCTTTGAGCAGTTCTTC
v_gene: TRBV21-1; abundance: NA; d_gene: NA; j_gene: TRBJ2-3; CDR3aa: CASSLSRIQGGGTDTQYF; CDR3nt: TGTGCCAGCAGCCTATCGAGAATCCAGGGTGGAGGCACAGATACGCAGTATTTT
v_gene: TRBV4-1; abundance: NA; d_gene: NA; j_gene: TRBJ1-2; CDR3aa: CASSHTTGERGRHYGYTF; CDR3nt: TGCGCCAGCAGCCATACCACTGGGGAACGGGGGCGGCACTATGGCTACACCTTC
v_gene: TRBV7-6; abundance: NA; d_gene: NA; j_gene: TRBJ2-1; CDR3aa: CASSLGPATYNEQFF; CDR3nt: TGTGCCAGCAGCTTAGGTCCAGCCACATACAATGAGCAGTTCTTC